The 25 T cell receptor beta chains below all came from one sample that was sequenced in a study of shared clonotypes between healthy human individuals. Clones were sequenced by immunoSEQ multiplex PCR, and TCRdb holds only the in-frame ones, with some missing. The table has about 2.5 million clones, less than 95% seen once. Material for sequencing was naive CD4+ T cells from PBMCs. The subset here: CD45RA+ positively selected. The source of these receptors is a man younger than 35 in good health. Some clones in this sample may be carry-over from other donors' samples.

The rearrangement joins TRBV7-2 to TRBJ2-3, with 8 bases identical to TRBD1. Germline V gene sequence: CDR1 SGHTA, CDR2 FQGNSA. V trimming: 5 bases; J trimming: 4 bases; junction bases outside the gene matches: 5. The CDR3 covers 14 residues. CDR3: CASSAYRGADTQYF. The DNA for the CDR3 is TGTGCCAGCAGCGCCTACAGGGGGGCAGATACGCAGTATTTT.

The CDR3 here is CSVGDLRGKLFF. The CDR3 bases are TGCAGCGTTGGGGACCTCCGGGGAAAACTGTTTTTT. The chain carries TRBV29-1 and TRBJ1-4, with D maybe TRBD1 (5 bases). The V gene lost 4 bases and the J gene lost 10 bases, with 13 bases spanning the gap. The CDR3 runs to 12 residues. Germline loops: CDR1 SQVTM, CDR2 ANQGSEA.

The V gene is TRBV6-6, the J gene TRBJ2-7, with unresolved D. The CDR3 has 14 residues. Trimming removed 5 bases from V and 1 base from J, with 12 bases in between. Germline V gene lookup returns CDR1 MNHNY and CDR2 SVGAGI (reference sequence). The CDR3: CASSIGPTSYEQYF. CDR3 nucleotide sequence: TGTGCCAGCAGTATAGGACCTACGTCCTACGAGCAGTACTTC.

Here the CDR3 reads CASSPFVGGYGEKLFF. The CDR3 bases are TGTGCCAGCTCACCATTTGTAGGAGGGTATGGTGAAAAACTGTTTTTT. This rearrangement joins TRBV18 to TRBJ1-4; no clear D gene. V shed 2 bases and J shed 7 bases, with 17 bases lying between them. Germline V gives CDR1 KGHSH, CDR2 LQKENI. This CDR3 spans 16 amino acids.

The chain uses TRBV18 and TRBJ2-1; D is undetermined. The germline V gene encodes CDR1 KGHSH and CDR2 LQKENI. With 0 bases removed from V and 4 bases from J, the gap between germline ends came to 10 bases. CDR3 length: 15 residues. The CDR3 nucleotides are TGTGCCAGCTCACCACCCCCACATTCGTACAATGAGCAGTTCTTC. This sequence encodes CASSPPPHSYNEQFF.

The V call is TRBV28, the J call TRBJ1-1, with a possible D match to TRBD1 (5 bases). Deletions cut 3 bases from V and 3 bases from J, with 11 bases between. The CDR3 runs to 14 residues. Germline CDR1 MDHEN, CDR2 SYDVKM. CDR3 amino acids: CASSFGGEDTEAFF. In DNA form, the CDR3 reads TGTGCCAGCAGTTTTGGGGGGGAGGACACTGAAGCTTTCTTT.

CDR3 coding DNA: TGTGCCTGGAGTGGGTGGACTAGCGGGGGATTCACAGATACGCAGTATTTT. Translated, it gives CAWSGWTSGGFTDTQYF. The V gene is TRBV30, the J gene TRBJ2-3; 13 bases fit TRBD2. The CDR3 is 17 residues long. Germline lookup yields CDR1 GTSNPN and CDR2 SVGIG (reference sequence). V lost 1 base to trimming and J lost 2 bases; unmatched junction nucleotides: 6.

This chain uses TRBV18 with TRBJ1-2; D gene ambiguous. V shed 0 bases and J shed 0 bases, with 14 bases lying between them. The CDR3 has 17 amino acids. The germline V gene encodes CDR1 KGHSH and CDR2 LQKENI. CDR3 DNA: TGTGCCAGCTCACCACCGGGCACAGCCCCAACTAACTATGGCTACACCTTC. Translated, it gives CASSPPGTAPTNYGYTF.

This clone was detected once. The chain couples TRBV29-1 to TRBJ1-1; D not resolved. The CDR3 extends over 11 amino acids. Trimming removed 7 bases at V and 7 bases at J, with 13 bases between. Germline V gene sequence: CDR1 SQVTM, CDR2 ANQGSEA. CDR3 sequence reads: CSGRPVFEAFF. In nucleotides, the CDR3 is TGCAGCGGCCGGCCAGTCTTTGAAGCTTTCTTT.

About this clone itself: This CDR3 is also generated by other DNA sequences in the sample. J is TRBJ2-5 and V is TRBV5-1; 9 bases fit TRBD1. V lost 9 bases to trimming and J lost 2 bases; unmatched junction nucleotides: 5. Germline loops: CDR1 SGHRS, CDR2 YFSETQ. The CDR3 loop spans 13 amino acids. The CDR3 is CATTGTGQETQYF. The CDR3 coding sequence is TGCGCCACCACGGGGACAGGGCAAGAGACCCAGTACTTC.

The table lists this clone with a count of one. The chain uses TRBV5-1 and TRBJ2-3; either TRBD1 or TRBD2 may fit D (5 bases each). V dropped 4 bases and J dropped 2 bases, with 14 bases sitting between them. Germline V gene sequence: CDR1 SGHRS, CDR2 YFSETQ. This CDR3 contains 15 residues. As DNA, the CDR3 is TGCGCCAGCAGCGTGGGGACGGCCCTCACAGATACGCAGTATTTT. Translation: CASSVGTALTDTQYF. Drawing the rest from reference TRBV5-1 and TRBJ2-3, the complete variable domain is KAGVTQTPRYLIKTRGQQVTLSCSPISGHRSVSWYQQTPGQGLQFLFEYFSETQRNKGNFPGRFSGRQFSNSRSEMNVSTLELGDSALYLCASSVGTALTDTQYFGPGTRLTVL.

This chain uses TRBV7-6 with TRBJ2-7; possibly TRBD1 for D (7 bases). CDR3 length equals 15 residues. Germline CDR1 SGHVS, CDR2 FNYEAQ. The V end lost 0 bases, the J end lost 2 bases, and 11 bases lay between the germline ends. The CDR3 DNA follows: TGTGCCAGCAGCTTAGCGCGGGACAGACCCTACGAGCAGTACTTC. Protein: CASSLARDRPYEQYF.

This clone was observed a single time. The chain combines TRBV7-8 with TRBJ2-5, with no clear D. This CDR3 contains 13 residues. From germline, CDR1 is SGHVS and CDR2 FQNEAQ. The ends were cut back, 5 bases at V and 3 bases at J, with 10 bases in the middle. The CDR3 protein is CASSLSPEETQYF. The CDR3 DNA reads TGTGCCAGCAGCCTAAGCCCAGAAGAGACCCAGTACTTC.

The chain combines TRBV18 with TRBJ1-3; D is undetermined. Germline CDR1 and CDR2: KGHSH and LQKENI. Trimming pared 4 bases from V and 0 bases from J, leaving 10 bases between. The CDR3 consists of 15 residues. The CDR3 is CASSQGGSSGNTIYF. The CDR3, as DNA: TGTGCCAGCTCACAGGGAGGTTCCTCTGGAAACACCATATATTTT.

CDR3: CASSEEGPWGYTF. DNA of the CDR3: TGTGCCAGCAGTGAAGAGGGTCCGTGGGGCTACACCTTC. This sequence joins TRBV25-1 and TRBJ1-2; D gene unclear. Germline V CDR1 and CDR2: MGHDK, SYGVNS. The germline V and J ends were trimmed by 2 bases and 8 bases, with 12 bases remaining between them. The CDR3 spans 13 residues.

This chain connects TRBV2 to TRBJ2-2; D could derive from TRBD1 or TRBD2 (5 bases each). The V gene's germline CDR1 is SNHLY and CDR2 FYNNEI. This CDR3 comprises 15 residues. V was clipped by 7 bases and J by 0 bases, with 12 bases between them. CDR3 nucleotide sequence: TGTGCCAGCAACCGGGACCTACCGAACACCGGGGAGCTGTTTTTT. This sequence encodes CASNRDLPNTGELFF.

This chain connects TRBV6-1 to TRBJ2-5; the D is unclear. This CDR3 has 14 residues. Germline V CDR1 and CDR2: MNHNS, SASEGT. Trimming shortened V by 2 bases and J by 2 bases, and 9 bases separated the two germline ends. In DNA form, the CDR3 reads TGTGCCAGCAGTGAATTTCCTGGTCAAGAGACCCAGTACTTC. Amino acids: CASSEFPGQETQYF.

The chain employs TRBV7-2 and TRBJ2-3, with D tentatively TRBD2 (6 bases). Trimming left V 1 base short and J 2 bases short, with 13 bases between. The germline gives CDR1 SGHTA, CDR2 FQGNSA. CDR3 length: 16 amino acids. CDR3 nucleotide sequence: TGTGCCAGCAGCTTAGTGATTAGCGGAGTCACAGATACGCAGTATTTT. It codes for CASSLVISGVTDTQYF.

With regard to this clone: The sample contains more than one DNA sequence encoding this CDR3. The V gene is TRBV9, the J gene TRBJ2-1; tentatively, D is TRBD2 (5 bases). Trimming left V 0 bases short and J 0 bases short, with 7 bases between. Germline loops: CDR1 SGDLS, CDR2 YYNGEE. The CDR3 sequence is 15 residues long. Here the CDR3 reads CASSVVGVSYNEQFF. The DNA of the CDR3 is TGTGCCAGCAGCGTAGTCGGGGTCTCCTACAATGAGCAGTTCTTC.

This chain links TRBV5-1 with TRBJ2-1; 8 bases match TRBD2. The CDR3 loop spans 20 amino acids. J gave up 0 bases and V 0 bases, and 14 bases lay outside the gene matches. Germline CDR1 is SGHRS and CDR2 is YFSETQ. CDR3 protein: CASSLDRAGVPPSSYNEQFF. CDR3 sequence (DNA): TGCGCCAGCAGCTTGGATCGAGCGGGAGTCCCCCCGAGCTCCTACAATGAGCAGTTCTTC. The variable domain in full, with the rest retrieved from reference TRBV5-1 and TRBJ2-1, is KAGVTQTPRYLIKTRGQQVTLSCSPISGHRSVSWYQQTPGQGLQFLFEYFSETQRNKGNFPGRFSGRQFSNSRSEMNVSTLELGDSALYLCASSLDRAGVPPSSYNEQFFGPGTRLTVL.

The genes are TRBV28 and TRBJ2-3; TRBD1 matches 8 bases. Germline V gene lookup returns CDR1 MDHEN and CDR2 SYDVKM. V trimming: 6 bases; J trimming: 5 bases; junction bases outside the gene matches: 10. The CDR3 has 15 residues. The CDR3 loop is CASSPAGQGRDTQYF. For the CDR3, the DNA is TGTGCCAGCAGCCCCGCCGGACAGGGAAGAGATACGCAGTATTTT.

The CDR3 DNA reads as TGTGCCAGCAGTGATAGACTAGCGGGGCTAGGGGCCTACGAGCAGTACTTC. As protein: CASSDRLAGLGAYEQYF. V gene TRBV6-1 combines with J gene TRBJ2-7; 11 nucleotides align to TRBD2. The junction had 9 bases not matched to a gene; V was cut back by 3 bases and J by 2 bases. The CDR3 runs 17 residues. Germline assignment: CDR1 MNHNS and CDR2 SASEGT.

V gene TRBV7-9 combines with J gene TRBJ2-1, with TRBD2 identical over 11 bases. This CDR3 has 15 residues. The J segment lost 9 bases and the V segment lost 3 bases, leaving 7 bases of the junction unmatched. Per germline, CDR1 SEHNR and CDR2 FQNEAQ (reference sequence). The CDR3 region is CASSFTSGRSGEQFF. The CDR3 DNA reads as TGTGCCAGCAGCTTCACTAGCGGGAGATCGGGTGAGCAGTTCTTC.

The chain employs TRBV5-4 and TRBJ1-2; tentatively, D is TRBD1 (5 bases). Germline V gene data show CDR1 as SGHNT and CDR2 as YYREEE (reference sequence). The CDR3 length is 15 residues. Trimming pared 1 base from V and 1 base from J, leaving 11 bases between. CDR3 nucleotide sequence: TGTGCCAGCAGCTTGCCAGGGCCCAATAACTATGGCTACACCTTC. It specifies CASSLPGPNNYGYTF.

On this clone itself: Other DNA sequences from this sample encode an identical CDR3 as well. The chain uses TRBV6-1 and TRBJ1-4; weak D call: TRBD1 (5 bases). With 1 base removed from V and 8 bases from J, the gap between germline ends came to 11 bases. Germline V gene data show CDR1 as MNHNS and CDR2 as SASEGT. This CDR3 is 14 amino acids long. CDR3 region: CASSEGGTREKLFF. In nucleotides, the CDR3 is TGTGCCAGCAGTGAAGGCGGGACTAGGGAAAAACTGTTTTTT.